Below, 21 T cell receptor beta chains from the same sample are listed, as sequenced in a study of neurological immune-mediated disorders (dated by TCRdb to between 2018 and 2021). The library was obtained by 5' RACE. The sequencing machine was an Illumina HiSeq 2500. The raw public reads went through TCRdb reprocessing: fastp at Q25, MiXCR clone calling, in-frame beta chains kept. Merged by CDR3 protein, the rows form single entries marked with the most common genes and DNA. In this sample the table shows about 120,000 distinct CDR3 sequences, about 3.4% of which occur a single time. The top ten hold around 1.2% of the sample. The sample taken for sequencing was PBMCs. The source of these receptors is a woman in her twenties or thirties with multiple sclerosis.

This clonotype was seen at least ten times. This sequence joins TRBV20-1 and TRBJ2-1; no clear D. Germline loops: CDR1 DFQATT, CDR2 SNEGSKA (reference sequence). This CDR3 contains 15 residues. V lost 3 bases to trimming and J lost 5 bases, with 17 bases between them. CDR3 in DNA: TGCAGTGCTAGTGGTCGGGCGGTGAGTGACAATGAGCAGTTCTTC. Translating it yields CSASGRAVSDNEQFF.

This clonotype was counted many times. CDR3 nucleotides: TGCAGTGCCCAGAGCCCGGCGGATGAGCAGTTCTTC. Its protein is CSAQSPADEQFF. The chain uses TRBV20-1 and TRBJ2-1; D not resolved. Trimming pared 6 bases from V and 8 bases from J, leaving 14 bases between. This CDR3 region has 12 residues. Germline assignment: CDR1 DFQATT and CDR2 SNEGSKA (reference sequence).

This clonotype was observed at least ten times. The chain joins TRBV15 to TRBJ2-7; TRBD2 is a possible D gene (6 bases). The CDR3 spans 15 residues. V lost 0 bases and J lost 3, with 12 bases in between. Germline lookup yields CDR1 LNHNV and CDR2 YYDKDF (reference sequence). The CDR3 coding sequence is TGTGCCACCAGCAGAGAGGACGGGACTTACTACGAGCAGTACTTC. Amino acid sequence: CATSREDGTYYEQYF.

This clonotype was picked up many times. The V call is TRBV7-2, the J call TRBJ1-1, with 8 bases aligning to TRBD1. There are 15 residues in the CDR3. The junction had 9 bases not matched to a gene; V was cut back by 5 bases and J by 4 bases. Germline V CDR1 and CDR2: SGHTA, FQGNSA. The CDR3 nucleotides read TGTGCCAGCAGCCCCCGACAGGGGAGGGGCACTGAAGCTTTCTTT. Protein: CASSPRQGRGTEAFF.

Only a few counts were recorded for this clonotype. Given a much more abundant clone one base away, this may be a read error. The CDR3 does not close with the conserved phenylalanine or tryptophan, likely indicating a read error. The CDR3 loop reads CASSPRGFDGYTC. The CDR3 DNA is TGCGCCAGCAGCCCTCGGGGTTTCGACGGCTACACCTGC. The rearrangement joins TRBV5-1 to TRBJ1-2; D remains unclear. Germline V gene sequence: CDR1 SGHRS, CDR2 YFSETQ. The CDR3 consists of 13 residues. The V gene lost 4 bases and the J gene lost 8 bases, with 15 bases spanning the gap.

This clonotype was recorded at least ten times. This rearrangement joins TRBV29-1 to TRBJ1-2; D possibly corresponds to TRBD1 (5 bases). CDR1 is SQVTM, CDR2 ANQGSEA, per germline. The V and J ends lost 6 bases and 0 bases respectively, with 11 bases between them. The CDR3 length is 13 residues. CDR3 amino acids: CSVLTAANYGYTF. As DNA, the CDR3 is TGCAGCGTGTTGACAGCCGCTAACTATGGCTACACCTTC.

This chain connects TRBV6-1 to TRBJ1-5, with D perhaps matching TRBD1 (6 bases). There are 15 residues in the CDR3. Germline V CDR1 and CDR2: MNHNS, SASEGT. V was clipped by 8 bases and J by 7 bases, with 21 bases between them. Here the CDR3 reads CASAAEPQGTQPQHF. In DNA form, the CDR3 reads TGTGCCAGCGCTGCCGAGCCCCAGGGGACCCAGCCCCAGCATTTT.

Of note for this clonotype: A much larger clone lies one base from this, so it may be a read error. This rearrangement joins TRBV20-1 to TRBJ1-2; 8 positions match TRBD1. The CDR3 length is 13 residues. Germline loops: CDR1 DFQATT, CDR2 SNEGSKA (reference sequence). V dropped 6 bases and J dropped 2; count of bases not matched to a gene: 5. The CDR3 sequence is CSAQQGGNYGYTF. DNA of the CDR3: TGCAGTGCCCAACAGGGGGGGAACTATGGCTACACCTTC.

The table lists this clonotype with many counts. V gene TRBV20-1 combines with J gene TRBJ2-1; D uncertain. V lost 6 bases to trimming and J lost 2 bases, with 5 bases between them. CDR3 length: 11 amino acids. Germline CDR1 is DFQATT and CDR2 is SNEGSKA (reference sequence). In DNA, the CDR3 is TGCAGTGCCCGGCCCTACAATGAGCAGTTCTTC. This translates into CSARPYNEQFF.

This clonotype occurred many times. The chain joins TRBV19 to TRBJ2-2, with a tentative D call TRBD1 (5 bases). The CDR3 consists of 14 residues. Trimming stripped 2 bases from V and 9 bases from J, with 13 bases between. In germline, CDR1 is LNHDA, CDR2 SQIVND (reference sequence). The CDR3 reads CASSIQGIQRELFF. Written as DNA, the CDR3 is TGTGCCAGTAGTATACAGGGAATTCAGCGGGAGCTGTTTTTT.

At least ten counts were recorded for this clonotype. This may be a read error, as it is one base from a much larger clone. The chain uses TRBV5-1 and TRBJ2-3; D is uncertain. The CDR3 spans 14 residues. The V end was cut by 7 bases, the J end by 0 bases, with 12 bases between. Germline assignment: CDR1 SGHRS and CDR2 YFSETQ. This CDR3 reads CASGHRNSTDTQYF. Here the CDR3 DNA reads TGCGCCAGCGGTCACCGAAACAGCACAGATACGCAGTATTTT.

This clonotype came up many times. V usage is TRBV7-2 and J usage is TRBJ2-1; maybe TRBD2 (6 bases). This CDR3 contains 13 residues. V lost 2 bases, J lost 12 bases, and 14 bases lay in between. Germline V gene sequence: CDR1 SGHTA, CDR2 FQGNSA. The CDR3 loop reads CASSLTSPDGQFF. CDR3 coding DNA: TGTGCCAGCAGCTTAACTAGCCCCGATGGGCAGTTCTTC.

This clonotype was seen many times. This chain joins TRBV12-3 or TRBV12-4 and TRBJ2-2; D may be TRBD2 (6 bases). V shed 11 bases and J shed 5 bases, with 12 bases lying between them. This CDR3 is 12 amino acids long. CDR3 region: CAGEAWTGELFF. The CDR3 nucleotides read TGTGCCGGGGAGGCTTGGACCGGGGAGCTGTTTTTT.

This clonotype appeared many times. This chain uses TRBV3-1 with TRBJ1-5, with D maybe TRBD1 (5 bases). The CDR3 is 13 amino acids. Trimming pared 3 bases from V and 3 bases from J, leaving 6 bases between. Looked up from germline, CDR1 is LGHDT and CDR2 is YNNKEL (reference sequence). In DNA, the CDR3 is TGTGCCAGCAGCCAGGGGGACAATCAGCCCCAGCATTTT. Translated: CASSQGDNQPQHF.

This clonotype was counted ten times or more. This rearrangement joins TRBV6-5 to TRBJ1-1; the D is unclear. The germline V gene encodes CDR1 MNHEY and CDR2 SVGAGI. The CDR3 is 18 residues long. Trimming removed 0 bases at V and 0 bases at J, with 17 bases between. The DNA for the CDR3 is TGTGCCAGCAGTTACTCGAGATCCGGGCAGGTGATGAACACTGAAGCTTTCTTT. Translation: CASSYSRSGQVMNTEAFF.

This clonotype has at least ten counts. This rearrangement joins TRBV12-3 or TRBV12-4 to TRBJ1-5; 8 bases are a match to TRBD1. The CDR3 runs to 16 residues. With V trimmed by 7 bases and J by 2 bases, 10 bases remained unmatched. In DNA, the CDR3 is TGTGCCAGCACCCCCGGAGACAGGGGAGGCAATCAGCCCCAGCATTTT. Translating gives CASTPGDRGGNQPQHF.

This clonotype came up a few times. V and J are TRBV24-1 and TRBJ2-3; D is uncertain. The length of the CDR3 is 13 residues. V lost 5 bases to trimming and J lost 0 bases, with 5 bases between them. The germline V gene encodes CDR1 KGHDR and CDR2 SFDVKD. The CDR3 loop is CATSASSTDTQYF. CDR3 coding DNA: TGTGCCACCAGTGCGTCTAGCACAGATACGCAGTATTTT.

This clonotype has a handful of counts. The V call is TRBV7-2, the J call TRBJ1-1; no firm D call. Looked up from germline, CDR1 is SGHTA and CDR2 is FQGNSA. The CDR3 length is 14 residues. The V and J ends lost 2 bases and 5 bases respectively, with 12 bases between them. CDR3 region: CASSLRAGGTEAFF. The CDR3, as DNA: TGTGCCAGCAGCTTAAGGGCGGGAGGGACTGAAGCTTTCTTT.

This clonotype was seen at least ten times. This sequence joins TRBV10-3 and TRBJ1-2; unclear D gene. Trimming removed 10 bases at V and 6 bases at J, with 9 bases between. This CDR3 has 10 amino acids. The V gene's germline CDR1 is ENHRY and CDR2 SYGVKD. CDR3 nucleotides: TGTGCCACCGGGTCGGATGGCTACACCTTC. Its translation is CATGSDGYTF.

The chain couples TRBV20-1 to TRBJ2-1; D perhaps matches TRBD2 (6 bases). The V end was cut by 5 bases, the J end by 3 bases, with 17 bases between. Per germline, CDR1 DFQATT and CDR2 SNEGSKA (reference sequence). This CDR3 spans 15 amino acids. CDR3: CSAQSGGVYYNEQFF. The CDR3 nucleotides are TGCAGTGCTCAAAGCGGCGGGGTCTACTACAATGAGCAGTTCTTC.

On this clonotype itself: A single base separates this from a much larger clone, so it may be a read error. This rearrangement joins TRBV7-2 to TRBJ1-2, with D unresolved. The V and J ends lost 5 bases and 2 bases respectively, with 12 bases between them. This CDR3 is built from 14 residues. Germline V gene data show CDR1 as SGHTA and CDR2 as FQGNSA. CDR3 coding DNA: TGTGCCAGCAGCGCGGGCACAGAGAACTATGGCTACACCTTC. Protein sequence: CASSAGTENYGYTF.